This TCR beta chain derives from a study of cytomegalovirus exposure and HLA in healthy donors. In the study overall: One earlier analysis, a look at approximately 180 million T cells, found some 120 million unique TCR beta sequences. Assignment to the Caucasian-associated ancestry cluster applied to 81% of the roughly 420 genotyped donors.

As concerns this clone: Its antigen is not identified.

Whole-study results and caveats: A link between a missense DCLRE1C variant and TCR beta V- and J-gene trimming emerged from a later analysis. The authors enumerated under 200 TCR beta chains as linked to cytomegalovirus.

V trimming: 4 bases; J trimming: 7 bases; junction bases outside the gene matches: 7. Germline-derived CDR1 and CDR2 are SGDLS and YYNGEE. CDR3 length equals 14 residues. Primers for the PCR totalled 60 Vbeta and 13 Jbeta. Libraries were prepared by immunoSEQ multiplex PCR; TCRdb keeps only in-frame clonotypes and omits some of them. This sample's table has approximately 38,000 clones. The clonotype originates from a human donor in good health. The sample was PBMCs. The chain has TRBV9 and TRBJ2-1; 8 positions agree with TRBD2. The CDR3 DNA reads TGTGCCAGCAGCTTCGGGGGGGCGGGAAATGAGCAGTTCTTC. Its protein product is CASSFGGAGNEQFF.